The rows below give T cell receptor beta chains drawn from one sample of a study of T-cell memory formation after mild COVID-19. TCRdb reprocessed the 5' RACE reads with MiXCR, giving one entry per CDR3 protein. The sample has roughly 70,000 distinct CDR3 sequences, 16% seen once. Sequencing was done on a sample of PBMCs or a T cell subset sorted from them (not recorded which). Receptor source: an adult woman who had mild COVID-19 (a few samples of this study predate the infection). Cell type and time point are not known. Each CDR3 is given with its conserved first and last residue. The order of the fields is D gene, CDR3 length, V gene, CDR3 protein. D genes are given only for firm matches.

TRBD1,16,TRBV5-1,CASSPGQHTTNEKLFF
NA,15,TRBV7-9,CASSLARQGFGELFF
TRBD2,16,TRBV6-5,CASSYSAGGVTGELFF
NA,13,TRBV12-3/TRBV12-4,CASNPEGGTEAFF
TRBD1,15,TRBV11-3,CASSLRTGMVYEQYF
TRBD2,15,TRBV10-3,CAISTGTSGTDTQYF
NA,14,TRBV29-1,CSVEDWGGAETQYF
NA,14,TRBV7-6,CASSSAQHSYEQYF
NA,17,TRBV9,CASSPTMTPGGPYEQYF
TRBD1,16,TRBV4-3,CASSHLTGTGGDEQYF
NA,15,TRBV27,CASSSPRVGNSPLHF
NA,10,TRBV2,CASSWAEAFF
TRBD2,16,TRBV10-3,CAISEASGRMADTQYF
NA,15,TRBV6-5,CASNPLPVVWNEQFF
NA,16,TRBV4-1,CASSLLRGAKYNEQFF
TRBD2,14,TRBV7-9,CATGGGGSQETQYF
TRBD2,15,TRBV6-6,CASTSGAGHTDTQYF
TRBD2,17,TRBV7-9,CASSWARDYLFQETQYF
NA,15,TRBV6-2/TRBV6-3,CASSYSRGGDNEQFF
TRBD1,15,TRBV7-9,CASSHPDREGYGYTF
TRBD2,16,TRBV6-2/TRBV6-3,CASSYPGGGFNNEQFF
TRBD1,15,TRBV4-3,CASSPGTGNNSPLHF
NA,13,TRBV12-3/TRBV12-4,CASSLRAAYEQYF
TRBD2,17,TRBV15,CATSRDRGVVNTGELFF
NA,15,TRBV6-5,CASSYSPSGYYGYTF